The T cell receptor (beta chain) under discussion was sequenced for a study of blood T cell repertoires in COVID-19. At the level of the study: The United States, Italy and Spain supplied acute and convalescent COVID-19 samples.

Original processing notes: Estimation of nucleated cell counts relied on the amplification of reference gene primers. The method was immunoSEQ multiplex PCR; TCRdb's version includes in-frame clones alone and lacks a portion of them. V, J and clone size were drawn from that table, and D and trimming were deduced from the DNA. Found here are roughly 150,000 clones, about 82% of them singletons; the top ten hold approximately 8.1%. V was pared by 10 bases and J by 3 bases, with 8 bases of the junction left unmatched. The CDR3 runs 14 residues. Germline V gene data show CDR1 as MNHEY and CDR2 as SVGAGI. Patients in Seattle were enrolled during active infection, then followed longitudinally.

The chain combines TRBV6-5 with TRBJ2-2, with TRBD2 matching 7 bases. Sequenced material: peripheral blood. The TCR originated in a woman at least 80 years old with COVID-19, enrolled during active disease. The CDR3 DNA reads as TGTGCCACCGCGGGACTAAGAGACACCGGGGAGCTGTTTTTT. This sequence encodes CATAGLRDTGELFF.